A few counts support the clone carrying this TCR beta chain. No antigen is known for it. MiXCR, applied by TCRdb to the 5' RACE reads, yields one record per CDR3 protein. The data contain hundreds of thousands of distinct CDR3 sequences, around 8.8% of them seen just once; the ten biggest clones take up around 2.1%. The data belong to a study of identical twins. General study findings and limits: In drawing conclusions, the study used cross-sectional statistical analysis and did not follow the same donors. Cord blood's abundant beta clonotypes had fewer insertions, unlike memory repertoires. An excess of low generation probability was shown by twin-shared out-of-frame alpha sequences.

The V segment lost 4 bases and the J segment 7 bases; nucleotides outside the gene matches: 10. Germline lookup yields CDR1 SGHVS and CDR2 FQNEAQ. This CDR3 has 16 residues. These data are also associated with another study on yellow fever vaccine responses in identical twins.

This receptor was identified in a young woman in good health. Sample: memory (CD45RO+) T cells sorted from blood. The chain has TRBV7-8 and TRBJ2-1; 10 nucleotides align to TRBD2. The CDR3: CASSSIKREGLNEQFF. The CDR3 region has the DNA TGTGCCAGCAGCTCGATTAAGCGGGAGGGCCTTAATGAGCAGTTCTTC.